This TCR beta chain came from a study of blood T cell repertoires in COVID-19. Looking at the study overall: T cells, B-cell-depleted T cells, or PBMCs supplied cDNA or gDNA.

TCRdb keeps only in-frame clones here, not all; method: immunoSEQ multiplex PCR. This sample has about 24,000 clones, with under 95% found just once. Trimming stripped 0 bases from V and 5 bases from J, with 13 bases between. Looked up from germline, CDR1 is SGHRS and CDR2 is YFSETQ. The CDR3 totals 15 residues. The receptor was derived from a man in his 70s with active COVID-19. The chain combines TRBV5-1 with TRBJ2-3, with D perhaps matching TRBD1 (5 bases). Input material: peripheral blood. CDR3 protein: CASSLAPNQGDTQYF. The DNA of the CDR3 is TGCGCCAGCAGCTTGGCCCCTAACCAGGGAGATACGCAGTATTTT.